This TCR beta chain was identified during a study of beta chain features in type 1 diabetes. Study conclusions and caveats: It was possible that PCR favored shorter templates, equally so in patients and controls.

As every portion of the isolated RNA was reverse transcribed, the sequencing read expressed TCRB transcripts. Clones were read by immunoSEQ multiplex PCR, and TCRdb kept only the in-frame ones, dropping some. The sample holds 900,000 or so clones, about a sixth seen once. Each of the CD4+ naive, central memory, regulatory and stem cell-like memory populations was sorted via CD45RO/CCR7/CD25/CD127/CD95/CD27. Sorting gave populations that all exceeded 98% purity. Germline assignment: CDR1 MDHEN and CDR2 SYDVKM. The CDR3 extends over 17 amino acids. The V end lost 7 bases, the J end lost 4 bases, and 25 bases lay between the germline ends. Turning to this clone: What it binds is unknown.

This sequence originates from a young woman in good health. This rearrangement joins TRBV28 to TRBJ1-2; perhaps TRBD1 as D (5 bases). The sample was naive CD4+ T cells from blood. The DNA for the CDR3 is TGTGCCAGCACCGCAGGGACGGTTGAACATTGGGGCTATGGCTACACCTTC. Encoded protein: CASTAGTVEHWGYGYTF.